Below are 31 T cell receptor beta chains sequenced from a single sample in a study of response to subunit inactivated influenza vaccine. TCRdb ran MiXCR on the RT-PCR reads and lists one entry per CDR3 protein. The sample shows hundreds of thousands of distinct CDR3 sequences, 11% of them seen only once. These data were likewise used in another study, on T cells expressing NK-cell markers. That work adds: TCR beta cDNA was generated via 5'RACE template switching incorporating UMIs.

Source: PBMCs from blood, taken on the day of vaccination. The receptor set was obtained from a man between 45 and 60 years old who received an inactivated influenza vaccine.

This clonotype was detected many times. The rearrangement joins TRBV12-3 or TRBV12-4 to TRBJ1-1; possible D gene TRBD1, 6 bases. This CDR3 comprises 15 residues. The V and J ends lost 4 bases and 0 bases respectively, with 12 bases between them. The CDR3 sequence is CASSSTRDMNTEAFF. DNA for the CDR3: TGTGCCAGCAGTTCAACCCGGGACATGAACACTGAAGCTTTCTTT.

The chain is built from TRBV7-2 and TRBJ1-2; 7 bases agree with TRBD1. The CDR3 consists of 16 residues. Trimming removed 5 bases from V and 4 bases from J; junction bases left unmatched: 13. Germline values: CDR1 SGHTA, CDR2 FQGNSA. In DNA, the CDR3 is TGTGCCAGCAGCACAACGGCAAGACAGGGTGGCTATGGCTACACCTTC. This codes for CASSTTARQGGYGYTF.

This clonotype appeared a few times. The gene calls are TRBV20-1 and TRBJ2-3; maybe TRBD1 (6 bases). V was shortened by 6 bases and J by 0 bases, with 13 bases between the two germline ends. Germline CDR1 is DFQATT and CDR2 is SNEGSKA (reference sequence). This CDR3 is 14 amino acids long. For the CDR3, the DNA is TGCAGTGCCCCAAGAAGGGGGAGCACAGATACGCAGTATTTT. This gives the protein CSAPRRGSTDTQYF.

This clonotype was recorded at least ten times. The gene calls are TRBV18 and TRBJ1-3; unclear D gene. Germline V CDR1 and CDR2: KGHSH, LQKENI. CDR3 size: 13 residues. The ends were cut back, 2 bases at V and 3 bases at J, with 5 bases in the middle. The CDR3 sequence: CASSPGGGNTIYF. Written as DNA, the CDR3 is TGTGCCAGCTCACCAGGAGGTGGAAACACCATATATTTT.

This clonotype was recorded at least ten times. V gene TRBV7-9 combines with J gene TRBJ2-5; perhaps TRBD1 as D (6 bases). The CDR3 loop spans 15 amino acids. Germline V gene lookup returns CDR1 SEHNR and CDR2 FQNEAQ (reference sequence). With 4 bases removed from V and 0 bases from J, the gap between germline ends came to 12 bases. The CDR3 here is CASSSPRQDQETQYF. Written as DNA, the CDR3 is TGTGCCAGCAGCTCGCCCAGACAGGACCAAGAGACCCAGTACTTC.

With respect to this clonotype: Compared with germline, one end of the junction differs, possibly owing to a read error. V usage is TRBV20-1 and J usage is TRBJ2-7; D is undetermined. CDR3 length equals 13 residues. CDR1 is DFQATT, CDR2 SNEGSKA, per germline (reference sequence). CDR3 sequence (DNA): TGCAGTGCCAGAGGTCTGGACTCCTACGAGCAGTACTTC. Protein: CSARGLDSYEQYF.

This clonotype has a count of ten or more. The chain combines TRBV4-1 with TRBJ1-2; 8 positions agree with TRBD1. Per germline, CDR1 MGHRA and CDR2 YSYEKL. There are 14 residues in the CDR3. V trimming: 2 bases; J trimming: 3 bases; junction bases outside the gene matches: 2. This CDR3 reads CASSQYRGDYGYTF. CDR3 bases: TGCGCCAGCAGCCAATACAGGGGGGACTATGGCTACACCTTC.

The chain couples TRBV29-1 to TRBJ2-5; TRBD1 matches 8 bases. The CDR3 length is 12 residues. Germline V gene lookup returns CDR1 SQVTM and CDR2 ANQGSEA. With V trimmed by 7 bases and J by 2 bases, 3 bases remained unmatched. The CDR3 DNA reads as TGCAGCGGGGGACAGGTTCAAGAGACCCAGTACTTC. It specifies CSGGQVQETQYF.

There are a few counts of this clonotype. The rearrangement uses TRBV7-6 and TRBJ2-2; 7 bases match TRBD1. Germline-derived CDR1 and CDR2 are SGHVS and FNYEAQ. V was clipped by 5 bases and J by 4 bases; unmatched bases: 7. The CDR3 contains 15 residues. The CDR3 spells CASSMTGLGTGELFF. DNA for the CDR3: TGTGCCAGCAGCATGACAGGGCTCGGCACCGGGGAGCTGTTTTTT.

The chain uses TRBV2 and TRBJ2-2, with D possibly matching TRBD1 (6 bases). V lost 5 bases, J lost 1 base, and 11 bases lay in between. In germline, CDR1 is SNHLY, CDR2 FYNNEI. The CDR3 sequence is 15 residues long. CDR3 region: CASSSQGKNTGELFF. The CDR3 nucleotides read TGTGCCAGCAGTTCACAGGGAAAGAACACCGGGGAGCTGTTTTTT. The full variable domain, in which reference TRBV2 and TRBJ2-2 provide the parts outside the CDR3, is EPEVTQTPSHQVTQMGQEVILRCVPISNHLYFYWYRQILGQKVEFLVSFYNNEISEKSEIFDDQFSVERPDGSNFTLKIRSTKLEDSAMYFCASSSQGKNTGELFFGEGSRLTVL.

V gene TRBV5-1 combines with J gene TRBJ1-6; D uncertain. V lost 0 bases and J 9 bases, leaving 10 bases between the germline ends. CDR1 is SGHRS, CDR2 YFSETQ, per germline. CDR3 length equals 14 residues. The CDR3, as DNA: TGCGCCAGCAGCTTGGCCCCGACCGGTTCACCCCTCCACTTT. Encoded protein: CASSLAPTGSPLHF.

The CDR3 is CASSLGERVWYNEQFF. CDR3 nucleotide sequence: TGTGCCAGCAGCTTAGGAGAGAGGGTTTGGTACAATGAGCAGTTCTTC. The chain uses TRBV7-2 and TRBJ2-1; TRBD2 might be the D (5 bases). The CDR3 has 16 amino acids. Trimming pared 1 base from V and 4 bases from J, leaving 14 bases between. Germline CDR1 and CDR2: SGHTA and FQGNSA.

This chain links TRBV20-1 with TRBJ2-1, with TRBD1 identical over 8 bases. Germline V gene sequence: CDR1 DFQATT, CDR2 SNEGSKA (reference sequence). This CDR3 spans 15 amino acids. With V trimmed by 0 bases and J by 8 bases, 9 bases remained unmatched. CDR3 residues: CSARDLRGLVHEQFF. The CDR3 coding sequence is TGCAGTGCTAGAGATCTCAGGGGGCTTGTCCATGAGCAGTTCTTC.

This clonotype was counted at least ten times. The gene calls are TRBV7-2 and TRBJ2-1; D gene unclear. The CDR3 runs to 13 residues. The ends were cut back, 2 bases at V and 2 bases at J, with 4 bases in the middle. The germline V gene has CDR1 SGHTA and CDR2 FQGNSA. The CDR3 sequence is CASSLITYNEQFF. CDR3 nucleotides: TGTGCCAGCAGCTTAATCACCTACAATGAGCAGTTCTTC.

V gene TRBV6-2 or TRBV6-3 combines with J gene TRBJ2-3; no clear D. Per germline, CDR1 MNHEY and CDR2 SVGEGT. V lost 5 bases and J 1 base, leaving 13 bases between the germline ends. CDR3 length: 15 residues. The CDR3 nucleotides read TGTGCCAGCAGTCCTATAGGTGGGGGCACAGATACGCAGTATTTT. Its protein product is CASSPIGGGTDTQYF.

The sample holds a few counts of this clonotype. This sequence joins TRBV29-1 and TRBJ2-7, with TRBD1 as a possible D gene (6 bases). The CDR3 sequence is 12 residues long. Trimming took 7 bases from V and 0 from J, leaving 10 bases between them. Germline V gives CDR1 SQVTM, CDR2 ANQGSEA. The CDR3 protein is CSGRDNSYEQYF. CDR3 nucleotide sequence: TGCAGCGGAAGGGACAACTCCTACGAGCAGTACTTC.

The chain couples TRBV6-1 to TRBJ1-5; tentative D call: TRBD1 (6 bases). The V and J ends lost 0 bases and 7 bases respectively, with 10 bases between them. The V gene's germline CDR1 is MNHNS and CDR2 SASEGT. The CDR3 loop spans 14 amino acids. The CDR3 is CASSEALGGQPQHF. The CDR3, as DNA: TGTGCCAGCAGTGAAGCCTTAGGGGGACAGCCCCAGCATTTT.

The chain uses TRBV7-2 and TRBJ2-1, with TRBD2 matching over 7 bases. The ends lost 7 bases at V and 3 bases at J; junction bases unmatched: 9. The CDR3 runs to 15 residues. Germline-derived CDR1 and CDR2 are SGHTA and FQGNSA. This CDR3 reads CASNARETNYNEQFF. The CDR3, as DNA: TGTGCCAGCAATGCGCGGGAGACTAACTACAATGAGCAGTTCTTC.

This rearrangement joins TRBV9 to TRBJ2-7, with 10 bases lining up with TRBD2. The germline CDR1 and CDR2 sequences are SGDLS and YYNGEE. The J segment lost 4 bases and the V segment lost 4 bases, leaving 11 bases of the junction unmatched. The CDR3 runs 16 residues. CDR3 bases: TGTGCCAGCAGCCTCGGTGGTCTAGCGGGAGCTTACGAGCAGTACTTC. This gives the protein CASSLGGLAGAYEQYF.

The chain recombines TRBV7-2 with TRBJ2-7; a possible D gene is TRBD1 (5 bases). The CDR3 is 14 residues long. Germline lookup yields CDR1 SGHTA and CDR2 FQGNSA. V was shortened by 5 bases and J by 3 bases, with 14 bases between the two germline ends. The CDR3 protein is CASSHTGPYYEQYF. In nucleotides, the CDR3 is TGTGCCAGCAGCCACACAGGACCGTACTACGAGCAGTACTTC.

CDR3 nucleotides: TGCAGCGCCGGACGGGGACAGGGGGTATACGAGCAGTACTTC. Translating it yields CSAGRGQGVYEQYF. V is TRBV29-1 and J is TRBJ2-7; 11 bases align to TRBD1. The CDR3 has 14 residues. Trimming took 7 bases from V and 4 from J; bases not matched to a gene: 9. Looked up from germline, CDR1 is SQVTM and CDR2 is ANQGSEA.

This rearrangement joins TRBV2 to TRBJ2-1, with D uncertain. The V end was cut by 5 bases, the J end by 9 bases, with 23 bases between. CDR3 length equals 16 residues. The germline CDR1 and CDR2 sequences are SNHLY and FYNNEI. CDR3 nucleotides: TGTGCCAGCAGTTTCCCCCTAGGTCACCCAACCTTTGAGCAGTTCTTC. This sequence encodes CASSFPLGHPTFEQFF.

CDR3 in DNA: TGTGCCAGCAGCCTCGGACAGGCCAGCGACGAGCAGTACTTC. This sequence encodes CASSLGQASDEQYF. This rearrangement joins TRBV12-3 or TRBV12-4 to TRBJ2-7, with 7 bases fitting TRBD1. The ends lost 6 bases at V and 5 bases at J; junction bases unmatched: 10. CDR3 length: 14 residues.

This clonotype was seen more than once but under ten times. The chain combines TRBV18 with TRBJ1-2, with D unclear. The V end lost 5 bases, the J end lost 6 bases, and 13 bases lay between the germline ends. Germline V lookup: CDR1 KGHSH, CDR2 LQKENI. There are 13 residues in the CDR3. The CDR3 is CASSSEKRNGYTF. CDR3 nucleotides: TGTGCCAGCTCAAGCGAAAAGCGTAATGGCTACACCTTC. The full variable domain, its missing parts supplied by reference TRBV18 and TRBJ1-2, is NAGVMQNPRHLVRRRGQEARLRCSPMKGHSHVYWYRQLPEEGLKFMVYLQKENIIDESGMPKERFSAEFPKEGPSILRIQQVVRGDSAAYFCASSSEKRNGYTFGSGTRLTVV.

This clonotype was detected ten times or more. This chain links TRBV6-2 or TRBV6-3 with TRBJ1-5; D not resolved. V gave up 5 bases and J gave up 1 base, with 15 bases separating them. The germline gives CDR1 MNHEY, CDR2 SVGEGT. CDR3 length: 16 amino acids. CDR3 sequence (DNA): TGTGCCAGCAGTCCCCCCCGGACTTTGAGCAATCAGCCCCAGCATTTT. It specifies CASSPPRTLSNQPQHF.

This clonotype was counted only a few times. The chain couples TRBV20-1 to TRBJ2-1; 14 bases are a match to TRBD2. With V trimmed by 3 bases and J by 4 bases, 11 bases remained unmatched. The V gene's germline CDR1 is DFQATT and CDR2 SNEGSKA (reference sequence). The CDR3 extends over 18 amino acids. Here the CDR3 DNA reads TGCAGTGCTAGCCCGGGACTAGCGGGGGCCCGCTATTACAATGAGCAGTTCTTC. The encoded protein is CSASPGLAGARYYNEQFF.

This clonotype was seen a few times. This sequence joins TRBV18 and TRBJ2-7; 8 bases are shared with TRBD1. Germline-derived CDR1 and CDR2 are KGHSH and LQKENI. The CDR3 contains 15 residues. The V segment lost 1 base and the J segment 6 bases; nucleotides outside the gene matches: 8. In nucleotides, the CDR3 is TGTGCCAGCTCACCACGGGATGACAGGGGCCTCGAGCAGTACTTC. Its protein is CASSPRDDRGLEQYF.

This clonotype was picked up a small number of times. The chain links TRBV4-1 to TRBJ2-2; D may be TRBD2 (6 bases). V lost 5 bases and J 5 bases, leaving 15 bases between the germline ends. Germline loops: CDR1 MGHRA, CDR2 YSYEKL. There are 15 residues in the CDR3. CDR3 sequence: CASSTPAGGTGELFF. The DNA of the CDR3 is TGCGCCAGCAGCACCCCAGCCGGGGGAACCGGGGAGCTGTTTTTT.

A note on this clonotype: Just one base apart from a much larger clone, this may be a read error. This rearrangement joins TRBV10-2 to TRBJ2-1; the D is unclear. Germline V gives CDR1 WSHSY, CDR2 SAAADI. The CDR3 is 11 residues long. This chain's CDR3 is CASSENNDQFF. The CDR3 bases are TGCGCCAGCAGTGAGAACAATGACCAGTTCTTC.

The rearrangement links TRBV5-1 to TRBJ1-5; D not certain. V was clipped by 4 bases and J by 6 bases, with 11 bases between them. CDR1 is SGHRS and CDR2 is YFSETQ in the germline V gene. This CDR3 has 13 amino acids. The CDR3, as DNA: TGCGCCAGCAGCGACGGCTTGGGTCAGCCCCAGCATTTT. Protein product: CASSDGLGQPQHF. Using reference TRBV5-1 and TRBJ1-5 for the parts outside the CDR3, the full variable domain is KAGVTQTPRYLIKTRGQQVTLSCSPISGHRSVSWYQQTPGQGLQFLFEYFSETQRNKGNFPGRFSGRQFSNSRSEMNVSTLELGDSALYLCASSDGLGQPQHFGDGTRLSIL.

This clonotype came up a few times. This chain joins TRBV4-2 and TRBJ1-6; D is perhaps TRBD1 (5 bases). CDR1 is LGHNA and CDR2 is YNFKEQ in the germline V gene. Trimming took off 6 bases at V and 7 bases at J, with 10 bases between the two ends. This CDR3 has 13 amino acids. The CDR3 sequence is CASRAGRNSPLHF. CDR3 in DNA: TGTGCCAGCAGAGCAGGGCGGAATTCACCCCTCCACTTT.